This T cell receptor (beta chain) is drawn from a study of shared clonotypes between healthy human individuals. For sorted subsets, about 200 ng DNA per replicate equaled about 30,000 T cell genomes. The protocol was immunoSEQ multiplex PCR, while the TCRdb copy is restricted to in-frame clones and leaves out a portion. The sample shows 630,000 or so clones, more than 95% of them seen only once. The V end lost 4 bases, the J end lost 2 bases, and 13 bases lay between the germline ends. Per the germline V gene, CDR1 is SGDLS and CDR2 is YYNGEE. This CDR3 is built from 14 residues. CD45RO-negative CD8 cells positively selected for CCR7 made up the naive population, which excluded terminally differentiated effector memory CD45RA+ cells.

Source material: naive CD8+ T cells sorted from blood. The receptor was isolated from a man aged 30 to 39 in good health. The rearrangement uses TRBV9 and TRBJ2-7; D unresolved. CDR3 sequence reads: CASSPRDITYEQYF. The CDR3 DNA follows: TGTGCCAGCAGCCCCCGAGACATCACCTACGAGCAGTACTTC. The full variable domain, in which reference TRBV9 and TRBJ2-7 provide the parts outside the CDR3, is DSGVTQTPKHLITATGQRVTLRCSPRSGDLSVYWYQQSLDQGLQFLIQYYNGEERAKGNILERFSAQQFPDLHSELNLSSLELGDSALYFCASSPRDITYEQYFGPGTRLTVT.